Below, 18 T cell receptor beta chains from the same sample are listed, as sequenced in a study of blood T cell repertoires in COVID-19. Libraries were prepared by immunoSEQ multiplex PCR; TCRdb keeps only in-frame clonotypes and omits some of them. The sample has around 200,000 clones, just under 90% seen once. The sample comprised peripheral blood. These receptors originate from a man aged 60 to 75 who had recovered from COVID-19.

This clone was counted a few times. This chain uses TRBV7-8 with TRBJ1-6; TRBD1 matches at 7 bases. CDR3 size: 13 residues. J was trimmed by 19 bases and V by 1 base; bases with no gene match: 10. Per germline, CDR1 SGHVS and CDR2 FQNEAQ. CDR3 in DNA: TGTGCCAGCAGCTTAGATCGGGACAGCATGTTGCACTTT. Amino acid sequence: CASSLDRDSMLHF.

CDR3 loop: CASRHAEYSYEQYF. The CDR3 DNA follows: TGTGCCAGCAGACATGCGGAGTACTCCTACGAGCAGTACTTC. The chain recombines TRBV6-6 with TRBJ2-7, with no clear D. The CDR3 is 14 residues long. Deletions cut 6 bases from V and 0 bases from J, with 12 bases between. CDR1 MNHNY and CDR2 SVGAGI come from the germline V gene (reference sequence).

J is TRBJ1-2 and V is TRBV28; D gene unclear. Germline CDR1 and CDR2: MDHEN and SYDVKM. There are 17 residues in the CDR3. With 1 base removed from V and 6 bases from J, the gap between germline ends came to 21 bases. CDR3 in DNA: TGTGCCAGCAGTTTATCCCTGGGAGGGCCCCTAGGAGATGGCTACACCTTC. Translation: CASSLSLGGPLGDGYTF.

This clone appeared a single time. CDR3 sequence reads: CSVDGQNPDTQYF. In nucleotides, the CDR3 is TGCAGCGTTGATGGCCAAAACCCAGATACGCAGTATTTT. The chain uses TRBV29-1 and TRBJ2-3; D not resolved. This CDR3 has 13 amino acids. Trimming removed 3 bases at V and 4 bases at J, with 11 bases between. CDR1 SQVTM and CDR2 ANQGSEA come from the germline V gene.

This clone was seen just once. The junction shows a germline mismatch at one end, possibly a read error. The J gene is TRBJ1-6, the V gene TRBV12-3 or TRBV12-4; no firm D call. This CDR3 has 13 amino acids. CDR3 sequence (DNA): TGTGCCACCGCCGCGAGTGGAGGCTCACCCCCCCACTTT. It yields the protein CATAASGGSPPHF.

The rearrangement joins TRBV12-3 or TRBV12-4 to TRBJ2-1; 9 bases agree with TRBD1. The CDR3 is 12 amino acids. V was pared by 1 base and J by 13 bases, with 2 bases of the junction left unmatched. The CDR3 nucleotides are TGTGCCAGCAGTTTAGAGGACAGGGGACAGTTCTTC. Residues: CASSLEDRGQFF.

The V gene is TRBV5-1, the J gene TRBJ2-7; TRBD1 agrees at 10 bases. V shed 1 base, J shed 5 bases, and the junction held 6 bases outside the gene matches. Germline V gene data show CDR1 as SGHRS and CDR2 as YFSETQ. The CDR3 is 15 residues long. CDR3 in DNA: TGCGCCAGCAGCTTGTTTGAGACAGGGGGCAACGAGCAGTACTTC. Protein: CASSLFETGGNEQYF.

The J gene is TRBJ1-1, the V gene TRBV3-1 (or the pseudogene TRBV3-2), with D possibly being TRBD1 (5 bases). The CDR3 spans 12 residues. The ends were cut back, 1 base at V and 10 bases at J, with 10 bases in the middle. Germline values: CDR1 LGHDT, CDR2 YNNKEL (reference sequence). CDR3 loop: CASSQGGGGAFF. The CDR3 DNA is TGTGCCAGCAGCCAAGGTGGGGGGGGAGCTTTCTTT.

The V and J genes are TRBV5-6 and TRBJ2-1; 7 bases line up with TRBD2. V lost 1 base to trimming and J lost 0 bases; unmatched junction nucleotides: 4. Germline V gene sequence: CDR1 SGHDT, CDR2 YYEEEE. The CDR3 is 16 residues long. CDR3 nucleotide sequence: TGTGCCAGCAGCTTGAGGGCGGGAGTCTCCTACAATGAGCAGTTCTTC. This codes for CASSLRAGVSYNEQFF.

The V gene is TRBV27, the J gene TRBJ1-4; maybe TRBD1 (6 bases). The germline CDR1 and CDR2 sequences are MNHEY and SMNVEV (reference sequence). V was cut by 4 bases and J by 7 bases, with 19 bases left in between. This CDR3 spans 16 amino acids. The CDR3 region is CASSSRWGRYSEKLFF. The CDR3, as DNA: TGTGCCAGCAGTTCCCGGTGGGGGCGTTATAGTGAAAAACTGTTTTTT.

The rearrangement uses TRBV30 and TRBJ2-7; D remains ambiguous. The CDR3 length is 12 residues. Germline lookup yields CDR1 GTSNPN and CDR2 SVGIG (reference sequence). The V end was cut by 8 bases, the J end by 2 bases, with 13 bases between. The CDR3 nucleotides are TGTGCCGCGGCGGCAGACCCCTACGAGCAGTACTTC. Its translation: CAAAADPYEQYF.

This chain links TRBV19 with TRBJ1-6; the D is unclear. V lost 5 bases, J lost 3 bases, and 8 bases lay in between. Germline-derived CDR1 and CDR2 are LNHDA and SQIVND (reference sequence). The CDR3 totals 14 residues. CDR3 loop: CASSWADYNSPLHF. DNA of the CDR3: TGTGCCAGTAGTTGGGCAGACTATAATTCACCCCTCCACTTT.

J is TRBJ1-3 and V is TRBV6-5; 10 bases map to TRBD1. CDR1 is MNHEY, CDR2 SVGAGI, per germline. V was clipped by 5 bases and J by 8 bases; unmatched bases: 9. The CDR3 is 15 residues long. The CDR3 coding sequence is TGTGCCAGCAGTCATACCGGACAGGGGGTGGACACCATATATTTT. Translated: CASSHTGQGVDTIYF.

The CDR3 DNA is TGTGCCAGCAGCACCACCGACAGTCTAGTCAAAAACATTCAGTACTTC. Its translation is CASSTTDSLVKNIQYF. The rearrangement uses TRBV9 and TRBJ2-4; D perhaps matches TRBD1 (5 bases). CDR1 SGDLS and CDR2 YYNGEE come from the germline V gene. V was pared by 4 bases and J by 3 bases, with 17 bases between. The CDR3 covers 16 residues. Filled out from reference TRBV9 and TRBJ2-4, the complete variable domain reads DSGVTQTPKHLITATGQRVTLRCSPRSGDLSVYWYQQSLDQGLQFLIQYYNGEERAKGNILERFSAQQFPDLHSELNLSSLELGDSALYFCASSTTDSLVKNIQYFGAGTRLSVL.

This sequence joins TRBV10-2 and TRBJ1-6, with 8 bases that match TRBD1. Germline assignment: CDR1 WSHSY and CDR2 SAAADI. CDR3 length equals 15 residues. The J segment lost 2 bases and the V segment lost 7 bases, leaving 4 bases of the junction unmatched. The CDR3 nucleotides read TGCGCCAGCATGTACAGGGGGGCCTATAATTCACCCCTCCACTTT. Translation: CASMYRGAYNSPLHF.

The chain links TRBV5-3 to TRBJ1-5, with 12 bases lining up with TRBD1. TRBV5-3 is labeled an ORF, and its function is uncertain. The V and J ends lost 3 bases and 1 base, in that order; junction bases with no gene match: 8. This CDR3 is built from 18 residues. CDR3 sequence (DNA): TGTGCCAGAAGCTACCGGGACAGGGGGCGCCTGAGCAATCAGCCCCAGCATTTT. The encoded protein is CARSYRDRGRLSNQPQHF.

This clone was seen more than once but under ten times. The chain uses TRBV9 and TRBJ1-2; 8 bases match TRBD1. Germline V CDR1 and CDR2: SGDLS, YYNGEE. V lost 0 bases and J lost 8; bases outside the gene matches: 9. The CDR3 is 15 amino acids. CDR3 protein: CASSVAGQGSYGYTF. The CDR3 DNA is TGTGCCAGCAGCGTAGCCGGACAGGGAAGTTACGGCTACACCTTC.

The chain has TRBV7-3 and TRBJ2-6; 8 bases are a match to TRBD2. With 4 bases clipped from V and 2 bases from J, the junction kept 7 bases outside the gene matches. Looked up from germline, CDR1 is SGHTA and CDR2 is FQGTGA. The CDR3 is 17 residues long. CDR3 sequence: CASSSGLVGTGANVLTF. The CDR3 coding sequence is TGTGCCAGCAGCTCGGGACTAGTGGGAACTGGGGCCAACGTCCTGACTTTC.